This TCR beta chain was sequenced for a study of T cells in Graves' hyperthyroidism and ophthalmopathy. There are many counts of this clonotype. In germline, CDR1 is SNHLY, CDR2 FYNNEI. V was trimmed by 6 bases and J by 0 bases, leaving 23 bases between them. This CDR3 has 19 residues. Amplification targeted TCR beta CDR3 regions from RNA transcripts. The TCR CDR3 first-round RT-PCR relied on the HTBI primer set. TCRdb ran MiXCR on the multiplex PCR reads and lists one entry per CDR3 protein. The table has about 420,000 distinct CDR3 sequences, less than 20% seen once; the top ten hold around 7.3%. Material: blood. The chain carries TRBV2 and TRBJ1-4; a weak D match, TRBD1 (6 bases). The clonotype was recovered from a woman aged 18 to 35 with Graves' hyperthyroidism. The CDR3 nucleotides read TGTGCCAGCAGCTCAGGGGCCCCACGCGAATTTGCAACTAATGAAAAACTGTTTTTT. Amino acid sequence: CASSSGAPREFATNEKLFF.